The clone carrying this TCR beta chain was found a few times. As yet, its antigen is unknown. These data come from a study of beta chain features in type 1 diabetes. Germline V gives CDR1 SGHTA, CDR2 FQGNSA. The CDR3 runs 15 residues. The V gene end was trimmed by 2 bases and the J gene end by 2 bases; junction bases not matched to a gene: 5. Every bit of the isolated RNA underwent reverse transcription, so sequencing read expressed TCRB transcripts. Profiling relied on immunoSEQ multiplex PCR, and the TCRdb table lists in-frame clones only, not all of them. The sample has fewer than 350,000 clones, over 14% seen once. Stem cell-like memory, regulatory, central memory and naive CD4+ cells were sorted via CD45RO/CCR7/CD25/CD127/CD95/CD27. The study's findings and limits: Naive, central memory and Treg TCRB repertoires seemed to resemble each other more closely in patients than they did in healthy donors. HLA influence on TCRB rearrangement stayed unresolved here. Moderate but significant shortening of TCRB CDR3s was recorded in all four CD4+ subsets from Type 1 diabetes patients.

The chain combines TRBV7-2 with TRBJ2-7, with TRBD2 identical over 8 bases. The TCR sequence derives from a man in his late teens or twenties with type 1 diabetes. The sample was naive CD4+ T cells from blood. The CDR3 protein is CASSLRHGGAYEQYF. CDR3 in DNA: TGTGCCAGCAGCTTAAGACACGGGGGGGCCTACGAGCAGTACTTC.